This TCR beta chain was profiled in a study of memory CD4+ T cells and cytomegalovirus serostatus. Study-level background: Healthy Belgian adult donors included nine or ten CMV-positive and 24 CMV-negative people.

In the case of this clone: Antigen unknown.

The sort gate was single viable CD3+CD4+CD8-CD45RO+ cells for memory CD4+ T cells. Findings and limits, study-wide: Median bootstrapped AUC for CMV status was about 0.94 originally, less than 0.92 US-trained.

The CDR3 extends over 15 amino acids. Germline CDR1 and CDR2: SGHRS and YFSETQ. Trimming stripped 4 bases from V and 0 bases from J, with 13 bases between. How the authors handled the data: Out-of-frame sequences were removed, leaving about 2,300,000 distinct TCRbeta sequences. Here immunoSEQ multiplex PCR was the method, and the copy in TCRdb shows in-frame clones only, minus some. V and J calls and clone size come straight from that table; D and trimming were deduced from the DNA. Of about 82,000 clones listed, 65% to 85% are singletons. V and J are TRBV5-1 and TRBJ1-1; D perhaps matches TRBD1 (6 bases). This clonotype was sampled from an adult in good health and CMV-seronegative. The sequencing sample was made of memory CD4+ T cells from blood. CDR3 protein: CASSLTGSLNTEAFF. DNA of the CDR3: TGCGCCAGCAGCCTGACAGGATCCTTGAACACTGAAGCTTTCTTT.